The 5 T cell receptor beta chains below come from one sample, sequenced in a study of T cells in Graves' hyperthyroidism and ophthalmopathy. Amplification targeted TCR beta CDR3 regions from RNA transcripts. An initial round of RT-PCR targeting the TCR CDR3 relied on the HTBI primer set. In TCRdb, the multiplex PCR reads were re-called with MiXCR into one record per CDR3 protein. The data hold fewer than 500,000 distinct CDR3 sequences, with roughly 14% observed a single time. Sequenced sample: blood. The source is a man aged 25-40 years with Graves' hyperthyroidism that later progressed to Graves' ophthalmopathy.

The sample holds many counts of this clonotype. The rearrangement joins TRBV12-3 or TRBV12-4 to TRBJ1-5; weak D call: TRBD1 (6 bases). Trimming cost V 1 base and J 6 bases, with 10 bases left between them. The length of the CDR3 is 14 residues. CDR3 DNA sequence: TGTGCCAGCAGTTTAGACGGGGGCGGTCAGCCCCAGCATTTT. The encoded protein is CASSLDGGGQPQHF.

This clonotype was recorded at least ten times. The chain uses TRBV7-9 and TRBJ1-5, with D possibly TRBD1 on 5 matching bases. The CDR3 totals 16 residues. CDR1 and CDR2 (germline): SEHNR, FQNEAQ (reference sequence). V was trimmed by 5 bases and J by 0 bases, leaving 14 bases between them. The CDR3 DNA is TGTGCCAGCAGCGGCCCAGGGCTTAATAGCAATCAGCCCCAGCATTTT. Translation: CASSGPGLNSNQPQHF. Filled out from reference TRBV7-9 and TRBJ1-5, the complete variable domain reads DTGVSQNPRHKITKRGQNVTFRCDPISEHNRLYWYRQTLGQGPEFLTYFQNEAQLEKSRLLSDRFSAERPKGSFSTLEIQRTEQGDSAMYLCASSGPGLNSNQPQHFGDGTRLSIL.

This clonotype was seen at least ten times. The rearrangement links TRBV20-1 to TRBJ2-5; the match to TRBD2 covers 11 bases. This CDR3 is 13 amino acids long. Trimming at V came to 5 bases and at J to 9 bases, leaving 8 bases not matched to a gene. The germline gives CDR1 DFQATT, CDR2 SNEGSKA (reference sequence). The CDR3 DNA is TGCAGTGCTTCCGGGACTAGCGGATCGGCCCAGTACTTC. Its protein product is CSASGTSGSAQYF.

V is TRBV14 and J is TRBJ2-7; 11 positions match TRBD1. The trim removed 0 bases at V and 4 bases at J, leaving 5 bases unmatched. This CDR3 spans 16 amino acids. The germline gives CDR1 SGHDN, CDR2 FVKESK. CDR3 coding DNA: TGTGCCAGCAGCCAAGATGTCGGGACAGGGGGTTACGAGCAGTACTTC. The encoded protein is CASSQDVGTGGYEQYF. Variable domain in full (rest from reference TRBV14 and TRBJ2-7): EAGVTQFPSHSVIEKGQTVTLRCDPISGHDNLYWYRRVMGKEIKFLLHFVKESKQDESGMPNNRFLAERTGGTYSTLKVQPAELEDSGVYFCASSQDVGTGGYEQYFGPGTRLTVT.

This clonotype came up many times. J is TRBJ2-5 and V is TRBV27, with D perhaps TRBD1 (6 bases). CDR3 length equals 14 residues. V was pared by 6 bases and J by 2 bases, with 13 bases between. The germline V gene encodes CDR1 MNHEY and CDR2 SMNVEV (reference sequence). As DNA, the CDR3 is TGTGCCAGCAGCCCCGAGGGGGTACAAGAGACCCAGTACTTC. It is translated as CASSPEGVQETQYF.